Presented here are 19 T cell receptor beta chains from one specimen sequenced in a study of blood T cell repertoires in COVID-19. The method was immunoSEQ multiplex PCR; TCRdb's version includes in-frame clones alone and lacks a portion of them. The sample carries about 170,000 clones, 87% recorded once. Sequencing was carried out using peripheral blood. The receptors originated from a man between 18 and 29 years old with active or convalescent COVID-19.

The chain employs TRBV4-1 and TRBJ1-6, with unresolved D. V was shortened by 3 bases and J by 0 bases, with 9 bases between the two germline ends. The CDR3 runs to 16 residues. CDR1 and CDR2 (germline): MGHRA, YSYEKL. The CDR3 protein is CASSQNTHSYNSPLHF. The CDR3 bases are TGCGCCAGCAGCCAGAACACCCACTCCTATAATTCACCCCTCCACTTT.

In its sample, this clone was seen once. The V call is TRBV7-2, the J call TRBJ1-1; 9 bases are a match to TRBD1. V was pared by 3 bases and J by 4 bases, with 6 bases of the junction left unmatched. CDR1 and CDR2 (germline): SGHTA, FQGNSA. There are 15 residues in the CDR3. CDR3 DNA sequence: TGTGCCAGCAGCTTCCGGACAGGGGAGGGCACTGAAGCTTTCTTT. It is translated as CASSFRTGEGTEAFF.

The V and J genes are TRBV9 and TRBJ2-4; 9 bases line up with TRBD1. Per germline, CDR1 SGDLS and CDR2 YYNGEE. This CDR3 region has 14 residues. The J segment lost 7 bases and the V segment lost 5 bases, leaving 7 bases of the junction unmatched. CDR3 in DNA: TGTGCCAGCAGTGAGGGGACAGGGTGGAACATTCAGTACTTC. It yields the protein CASSEGTGWNIQYF.

The genes are TRBV13 and TRBJ2-2; 9 bases align to TRBD2. This CDR3 region has 17 residues. The V and J ends lost 0 bases and 6 bases, in that order; junction bases with no gene match: 8. Germline values: CDR1 PRHDT, CDR2 FYEKMQ (reference sequence). CDR3 sequence: CASSLGVTSGSAGELFF. The CDR3 DNA is TGTGCCAGCAGCTTAGGTGTGACTAGCGGATCCGCCGGGGAGCTGTTTTTT.

J is TRBJ1-2 and V is TRBV27; TRBD1 aligns across 7 bases. Losses at the gene ends were 3 bases for V and 6 bases for J; bases not matched to a gene: 10. The CDR3 is 15 amino acids. In germline, CDR1 is MNHEY, CDR2 SMNVEV (reference sequence). The CDR3 region is CASSFRSGTANGYTF. The CDR3 DNA reads TGTGCCAGCAGTTTCCGGTCCGGGACAGCCAATGGCTACACCTTC.

The chain has TRBV7-2 and TRBJ2-1; tentatively, D is TRBD2 (5 bases). The germline gives CDR1 SGHTA, CDR2 FQGNSA. Trimming removed 5 bases at V and 7 bases at J, with 6 bases between. CDR3 length: 11 residues. CDR3 loop: CASSRGNEQFF. CDR3 DNA sequence: TGTGCCAGCAGCCGCGGGAATGAGCAGTTCTTC.

The table lists this clone with a few counts. The CDR3 DNA reads as TGTGCCAGCAGTGCAATATACGGGACTGAAGCTTTCTTT. Amino acid sequence: CASSAIYGTEAFF. This chain links TRBV6-4 with TRBJ1-1, with unresolved D. Germline V gene sequence: CDR1 MRHNA, CDR2 SNTAGT. Trimming removed 4 bases at V and 5 bases at J, with 11 bases between. The CDR3 covers 13 residues.

This clone was picked up one time. The gene calls are TRBV7-9 and TRBJ1-4; TRBD1 is a possible D gene (5 bases). V was cut by 6 bases and J by 5 bases, with 13 bases left in between. The CDR3 is 14 residues long. Germline CDR1 reads SEHNR; CDR2 reads FQNEAQ (reference sequence). Here the CDR3 reads CASRPGTANEKLFF. The DNA of the CDR3 is TGTGCCAGCAGGCCCGGGACTGCGAATGAAAAACTGTTTTTT. Full variable domain (remainder filled in from reference TRBV7-9 and TRBJ1-4): DTGVSQNPRHKITKRGQNVTFRCDPISEHNRLYWYRQTLGQGPEFLTYFQNEAQLEKSRLLSDRFSAERPKGSFSTLEIQRTEQGDSAMYLCASRPGTANEKLFFGSGTQLSVL.

The rearrangement links TRBV14 to TRBJ2-5; TRBD2 matches at 7 bases. Germline trimming cut 4 bases from V and 5 bases from J; bases unmatched to any gene: 13. Per germline, CDR1 SGHDN and CDR2 FVKESK. This CDR3 has 16 amino acids. In nucleotides, the CDR3 is TGTGCCAGCAGCCCTACCGCTTGGGAGGGTGGGGAGACCCAGTACTTC. Its protein product is CASSPTAWEGGETQYF.

The chain joins TRBV6-5 to TRBJ1-3; D call uncertain. From germline, CDR1 is MNHEY and CDR2 SVGAGI. Trimming stripped 6 bases from V and 4 bases from J, with 10 bases between. CDR3 size: 13 residues. The CDR3: CASRNQAGNTIYF. The CDR3 DNA is TGTGCCAGCAGGAACCAGGCCGGAAACACCATATATTTT.

This chain links TRBV3-1 (or the pseudogene TRBV3-2) with TRBJ2-1; 7 positions agree with TRBD2. CDR3 length: 16 amino acids. Germline-derived CDR1 and CDR2 are LGHDT and YNNKEL (reference sequence). The J segment lost 8 bases and the V segment lost 5 bases, leaving 15 bases of the junction unmatched. Written as DNA, the CDR3 is TGTGCCAGCAGCGCGCGCGGGAGAGGGTTTGATTATGAGCAGTTCTTC. This encodes CASSARGRGFDYEQFF.

This chain links TRBV6-6 with TRBJ1-2, with D unclear. The germline V gene encodes CDR1 MNHNY and CDR2 SVGAGI (reference sequence). This CDR3 contains 12 residues. Trimming removed 6 bases from V and 0 bases from J, with 5 bases in between. This chain's CDR3 is CASSVANYGYTF. Written as DNA, the CDR3 is TGTGCCAGCAGCGTAGCTAACTATGGCTACACCTTC.

In nucleotides, the CDR3 is TGTGCCAGCAGTTTAACGGTCACGGGTTATAATTCACCCCTCCACTTT. Amino acids: CASSLTVTGYNSPLHF. The V and J genes are TRBV27 and TRBJ1-6, with D unclear. In germline, CDR1 is MNHEY, CDR2 SMNVEV (reference sequence). V lost 2 bases to trimming and J lost 4 bases, with 12 bases between them. The CDR3 has 16 residues.

The V and J genes are TRBV5-1 and TRBJ1-6; the match to TRBD1 covers 12 bases. CDR1 is SGHRS and CDR2 is YFSETQ in the germline V gene. After removal of 4 bases from V and 3 bases from J, the junction contained 5 bases not matched to a gene. The CDR3 spans 17 residues. The chain's CDR3 is CASSPGQGASYNSPLHF. CDR3 in DNA: TGCGCCAGCAGCCCGGGACAGGGGGCGAGCTATAATTCACCCCTCCACTTT. Complete variable domain (other parts from reference TRBV5-1 and TRBJ1-6): KAGVTQTPRYLIKTRGQQVTLSCSPISGHRSVSWYQQTPGQGLQFLFEYFSETQRNKGNFPGRFSGRQFSNSRSEMNVSTLELGDSALYLCASSPGQGASYNSPLHFGNGTRLTVT.

The chain carries TRBV10-1 and TRBJ1-1; D is ambiguous. The CDR3 extends over 13 amino acids. Germline V gene lookup returns CDR1 WNHNN and CDR2 SYGVQD (reference sequence). V gave up 4 bases and J gave up 1 base, with 7 bases separating them. The CDR3 sequence is CASSGGGNTEAFF. As DNA, the CDR3 is TGCGCCAGCAGTGGCGGAGGGAACACTGAAGCTTTCTTT.

This chain joins TRBV27 and TRBJ2-1; 10 bases align to TRBD1. Germline CDR1 MNHEY, CDR2 SMNVEV (reference sequence). The ends lost 3 bases at V and 5 bases at J; junction bases unmatched: 1. The CDR3 totals 14 residues. The CDR3 sequence: CASSLDRGDNEQFF. The CDR3 nucleotides are TGTGCCAGCAGTTTGGACAGGGGGGACAATGAGCAGTTCTTC.

In the case of this clone: An end of the junction does not agree with germline; a read error may underlie this. The chain joins TRBV11-3 to TRBJ1-2, with D hard to call. Per the germline V gene, CDR1 is SGHNT and CDR2 is YENEEA. The CDR3 has 12 amino acids. CDR3: CASSLAQQIPAF. CDR3 in DNA: TGTGCCAGCAGCTTAGCACAGCAAATCCCCGCCTTC.

This chain uses TRBV7-9 with TRBJ1-2; TRBD1 agrees at 9 bases. The length of the CDR3 is 16 residues. V lost 5 bases and J lost 3; bases outside the gene matches: 10. In germline, CDR1 is SEHNR, CDR2 FQNEAQ (reference sequence). CDR3 sequence reads: CASSPLRDRVDYGYTF. CDR3 bases: TGTGCCAGCAGCCCATTGCGGGACAGGGTCGACTATGGCTACACCTTC.

This clone was detected once. This chain's CDR3 is CASSDMGQGFETQYF. The CDR3 DNA is TGTGCCAGCAGTGACATGGGACAGGGTTTTGAGACCCAGTACTTC. V usage is TRBV2 and J usage is TRBJ2-5; 9 positions match TRBD1. CDR1 and CDR2 from the germline V gene are SNHLY and FYNNEI. The V gene end was trimmed by 3 bases and the J gene end by 5 bases; junction bases not matched to a gene: 7. This CDR3 is 15 amino acids long.